The present TCR beta chain was sequenced within a study of blood T cell repertoires in COVID-19. Study summary: Samples representing acute and convalescent COVID-19 were sourced from the United States, Italy and Spain.

V gave up 5 bases and J gave up 2 bases; unmatched junction bases: 4. This CDR3 is built from 14 residues. Germline V gene data show CDR1 as SGHTA and CDR2 as FQGNSA. As processed by the authors: Estimation of nucleated cell counts was performed using reference gene primer amplification. The repertoire was sequenced with immunoSEQ multiplex PCR; TCRdb's copy has only in-frame clones and lacks some. Clone size and the V and J calls come from that table; the DNA yielded D and trimming. This table has 100,000 to 150,000 clones, around 81% appearing once. The gene calls are TRBV7-2 and TRBJ1-1; 8 bases fit TRBD1. Material: peripheral blood. The sequence derives from a man between 65 and 85 years old with acute or convalescent COVID-19. The CDR3 sequence is CASSPTGENTEAFF. As DNA, the CDR3 is TGTGCCAGCAGCCCGACAGGGGAAAACACTGAAGCTTTCTTT.